The TCR beta chain under discussion was sequenced for a study of blood T cell repertoires in COVID-19. Looking at the study overall: Some COVID-19 samples were acute and others convalescent; all came from the United States, Italy and Spain. PBMCs, B-cell-depleted T cells, or T cells provided the cDNA or gDNA that made up the material.

Trimming took 6 bases from V and 1 from J; bases not matched to a gene: 5. Looked up from germline, CDR1 is LNHDA and CDR2 is SQIVND (reference sequence). CDR3 length: 14 residues. Original processing methods: Amplification with reference gene primers provided the estimates of nucleated cell counts. Produced via immunoSEQ multiplex PCR; TCRdb's table is partial and in-frame only. From that table come the V and J calls and clone size; the DNA was used to work out D and trimming. The data contain 130,000 or so clones, approximately 85% of them seen just once; the ten biggest clones take up around 4%. Sequenced material: peripheral blood. V and J are TRBV19 and TRBJ1-2, with 7 bases aligning to TRBD1. The sequence was collected from a human donor in a cohort sampled during active COVID-19. The CDR3 spells CASRRGDSNYGYTF. The CDR3 nucleotides read TGTGCCAGTAGAAGAGGGGACAGTAACTATGGCTACACCTTC.